These T cell receptor beta chains were read from a single sample in a study of blood T cell repertoires in COVID-19. The table came from immunoSEQ multiplex PCR; TCRdb's copy has only in-frame clones and leaves some out. The profile shows roughly 180,000 clones, over 65% of them singletons. Sequenced material: PBMCs or T cells enriched from blood (not recorded which). The receptors come from a woman aged 45-60 years who had recovered from COVID-19. CDR3s include the opening cysteine and the closing phenylalanine or tryptophan. The D gene is left open where the match is weak. Size tells how often a clone was seen (once, few, many) or the class of an expanded clone, and some rows leave it out.

j_call v_call clone_size d_call cdr3_aa cdr3_nt
TRBJ1-3 TRBV28 NA NA CASSKYPLLSGNTIYF TGTGCCAGCAGTAAATATCCCCTCCTCTCTGGAAACACCATATATTTT
TRBJ1-1 TRBV27 NA NA CASSAPTGDLMNTEAFF TGTGCCAGCAGTGCCCCGACAGGAGATCTTATGAACACTGAAGCTTTCTTT
TRBJ2-3 TRBV18 NA NA CASSLKIGDKGDTQYF TGTGCCAGCTCGCTGAAAATAGGGGATAAGGGGGATACGCAGTATTTT
TRBJ1-6 TRBV6-6 NA NA CASLTQNSPLHF TGTGCCAGCCTCACCCAGAATTCACCCCTCCACTTT
TRBJ1-2 TRBV7-2 NA TRBD1 CASSLGGGQGGKGYTF TGTGCCAGCAGCTTAGGAGGGGGACAGGGGGGAAAAGGCTACACCTTC
TRBJ1-4 TRBV7-9 NA NA CALGSGGTNEKLFF TGTGCCCTAGGAAGCGGGGGAACTAATGAAAAACTGTTTTTT
TRBJ1-1 TRBV12-5 NA NA CASGFQGNTEAFF TGTGCTAGTGGTTTTCAGGGGAACACTGAAGCTTTCTTT
TRBJ2-1 TRBV5-1 NA TRBD2 CASKGLAGVIYNEQFF TGCGCCAGCAAGGGACTAGCGGGAGTGATCTACAATGAGCAGTTCTTC
TRBJ2-1 TRBV6-2/TRBV6-3 NA TRBD2 CASSYWALAGDNEQFF TGTGCCAGCAGTTACTGGGCCCTAGCGGGAGACAATGAGCAGTTCTTC
TRBJ1-1 TRBV28 NA NA CASSTGKGVNEEAFF TGTGCCAGCTCGACAGGAAAGGGGGTCAACGAGGAAGCTTTCTTT
TRBJ2-1 TRBV9 NA TRBD2 CASSVVAGGSVGYNEQFF TGTGCCAGCAGCGTAGTAGCGGGAGGAAGTGTTGGCTACAATGAGCAGTTCTTC
TRBJ1-6 TRBV7-9 NA NA CASSLATVNSPLHF TGTGCCAGCAGCTTAGCCACAGTTAATTCACCCCTCCACTTT
TRBJ1-1 TRBV2 NA TRBD1 CASRGQGDTEAFF TGTGCCAGCAGAGGACAGGGCGACACTGAAGCTTTCTTT
TRBJ2-5 TRBV18 NA TRBD2 CASSPPTSGGRRETQYF TGTGCCAGCTCACCTCCGACTAGCGGGGGAAGGCGGGAGACCCAGTACTTC
TRBJ2-2 TRBV14 NA TRBD1 CASRRTGYSGELFF TGTGCCAGCAGAAGGACAGGGTATTCCGGGGAGCTGTTTTTT
TRBJ1-2 TRBV14 NA NA CASSRQGGYGYTF TGTGCCAGCAGCCGGCAGGGCGGCTATGGCTACACCTTC
TRBJ1-5 TRBV20-1 NA TRBD1 CSASATGLANQPQHF TGCAGTGCTAGTGCGACAGGGTTGGCAAATCAGCCCCAGCATTTT
TRBJ1-1 TRBV27 NA NA CASSFSSKAEAFF TGTGCCAGCAGTTTCTCTAGTAAAGCTGAAGCTTTCTTT
TRBJ1-1 TRBV11-2 NA NA CATEGTEAFF TGTGCCACCGAGGGCACTGAAGCTTTCTTT
TRBJ1-2 TRBV7-2 NA NA CASSSTGASANYGYTF TGTGCCAGCAGCTCTACAGGCGCTTCAGCTAACTATGGCTACACCTTC
TRBJ1-2 TRBV19 once NA CASSIAGTAPNYGYTF TGTGCCAGTAGTATCGCCGGGACTGCTCCTAACTATGGCTACACCTTC
TRBJ1-5 TRBV3-1/TRBV3-2 NA NA CASSQGPVNQPQHF TGTGCCAGCAGCCAAGGTCCGGTTAATCAGCCCCAGCATTTT
TRBJ2-5 TRBV10-1 once TRBD1 CASKNRGGETQYF TGCGCCAGCAAAAACAGGGGCGGGGAGACCCAGTACTTC
TRBJ1-2 TRBV30 NA NA CASGRGTGYTF TGTGCCTCGGGCAGGGGCACCGGCTACACCTTC
TRBJ1-2 TRBV19 NA NA CASSLDRSSYGYTF TGTGCCAGTAGCCTAGACAGGTCAAGCTATGGCTACACCTTC
TRBJ2-2 TRBV9 NA NA CASSDSGGLTGELFF TGTGCCAGCAGCGACTCAGGGGGGCTGACCGGGGAGCTGTTTTTT
TRBJ1-5 TRBV4-3 NA TRBD1 CASSQGQGAQPQHF TGCGCCAGCAGCCAAGGCCAGGGGGCTCAGCCCCAGCATTTT
TRBJ2-6 TRBV9 NA NA CASSVQVGANVLTF TGTGCCAGCAGCGTCCAGGTTGGGGCCAACGTCCTGACTTTC
TRBJ2-1 TRBV15 NA TRBD1 CATSRVDRGNEQFF TGTGCCACCAGCAGAGTAGACAGGGGTAATGAGCAGTTCTTC
TRBJ1-1 TRBV12-1 NA NA CASSFGAEDGGLAFF TGTGCCAGCAGCTTTGGGGCCGAAGACGGGGGATTAGCTTTCTTT
TRBJ1-1 TRBV7-9 NA TRBD1 CASSQGQVAFF TGTGCCAGCAGCCAGGGACAGGTAGCTTTCTTT
TRBJ2-3 TRBV6-5 NA NA CASSYEPQTTDTQYF TGTGCCAGCAGTTACGAGCCGCAAACCACAGATACGCAGTATTTT
TRBJ2-1 TRBV6-5 NA TRBD2 CASTTKAGAHNEQFF TGCGCCAGCACCACCAAAGCGGGAGCCCACAATGAGCAGTTCTTC
TRBJ1-2 TRBV19 once NA CASISRGGRGTNYGYTF TGTGCCAGCATCTCCCGGGGGGGTCGTGGGACTAACTATGGCTACACCTTC
TRBJ1-1 TRBV2 NA TRBD1 CASKRETGWGTEAFF TGTGCCAGCAAAAGAGAGACAGGGTGGGGCACTGAAGCTTTCTTT
TRBJ2-3 TRBV18 NA NA CASSPPPRDTQYF TGTGCCAGCTCACCCCCACCCAGAGATACGCAGTATTTT
TRBJ1-3 TRBV3-1/TRBV3-2 NA NA CASSQVPRDTIYF TGTGCCAGCAGCCAAGTTCCACGGGACACCATATATTTT
TRBJ1-3 TRBV2 NA NA CATAGERSSGNTIYF TGTGCCACAGCAGGGGAACGGAGCTCTGGAAACACCATATATTTT
TRBJ1-5 TRBV28 NA NA CASTVPGGNQPQHF TGTGCCAGCACCGTCCCAGGGGGCAATCAGCCCCAGCATTTT
TRBJ1-5 TRBV7-2 NA NA CASSLAGGGQPQHF TGTGCCAGCAGCTTAGCAGGGGGTGGTCAGCCCCAGCATTTT
TRBJ2-2 TRBV19 NA TRBD2 CASSNRGRPTGELFF TGTGCCAGTAGTAATCGCGGGAGGCCGACCGGGGAGCTGTTTTTT
TRBJ2-2 TRBV4-1 NA NA CASSQGTFVSPPRDTGELFF TGCGCCAGCAGCCAAGGAACGTTTGTATCACCCCCCCGAGACACCGGGGAGCTGTTTTTT
TRBJ1-5 TRBV29-1 NA NA CSARQSNQPQHF TGCAGCGCCCGACAGAGCAATCAGCCCCAGCATTTT
TRBJ2-2 TRBV20-1 NA TRBD1 CSASDRGRMGELFF TGCAGTGCTAGTGACAGGGGGCGGATGGGGGAGCTGTTTTTT
TRBJ1-6 TRBV25-1 NA NA CASSEFGVDFSPLHF TGTGCCAGCAGTGAATTCGGGGTGGACTTTTCACCCCTCCACTTT
TRBJ2-5 TRBV15 NA TRBD1 CATARDRGQETQYF TGTGCCACCGCCCGGGACAGGGGACAAGAGACCCAGTACTTC
TRBJ1-1 TRBV4-1 few NA CASSQAHRDTEAFF TGCGCCAGCAGCCAAGCTCACAGGGACACTGAAGCTTTCTTT
TRBJ1-2 TRBV5-4 NA NA CASSFGGSGGYTF TGTGCCAGCAGCTTCGGGGGTTCTGGCGGCTACACCTTC
TRBJ2-5 TRBV5-4 NA TRBD1 CASSSFDRGQETQYF TGTGCCAGCAGCTCCTTCGACAGGGGCCAAGAGACCCAGTACTTC
TRBJ1-1 TRBV12-3/TRBV12-4 NA NA CASSFGQGEAFF TGTGCCAGCAGTTTTGGGCAGGGTGAAGCTTTCTTT